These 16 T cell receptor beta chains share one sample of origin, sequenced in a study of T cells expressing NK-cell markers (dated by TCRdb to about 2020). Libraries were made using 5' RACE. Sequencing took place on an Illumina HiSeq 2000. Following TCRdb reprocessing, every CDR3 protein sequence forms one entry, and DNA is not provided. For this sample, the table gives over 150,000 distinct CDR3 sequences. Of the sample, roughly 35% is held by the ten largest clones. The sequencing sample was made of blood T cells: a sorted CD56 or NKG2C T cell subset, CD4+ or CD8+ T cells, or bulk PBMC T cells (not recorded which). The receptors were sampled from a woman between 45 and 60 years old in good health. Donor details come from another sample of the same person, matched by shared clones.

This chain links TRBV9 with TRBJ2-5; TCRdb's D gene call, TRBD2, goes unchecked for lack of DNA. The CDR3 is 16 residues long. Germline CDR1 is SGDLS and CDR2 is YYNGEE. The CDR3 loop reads CASSPLAGGPQETQYF.

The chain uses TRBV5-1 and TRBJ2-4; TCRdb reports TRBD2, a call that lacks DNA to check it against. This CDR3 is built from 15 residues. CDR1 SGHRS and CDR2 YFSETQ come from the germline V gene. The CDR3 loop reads CASRELGLAKNIQYF.

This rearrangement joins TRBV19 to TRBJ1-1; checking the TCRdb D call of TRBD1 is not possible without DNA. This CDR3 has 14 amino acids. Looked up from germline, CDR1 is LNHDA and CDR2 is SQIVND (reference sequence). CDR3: CASSQGASGTEAFF.

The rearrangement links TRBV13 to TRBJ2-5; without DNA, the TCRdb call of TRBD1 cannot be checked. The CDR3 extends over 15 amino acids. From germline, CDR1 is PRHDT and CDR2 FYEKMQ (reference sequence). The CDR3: CASSPRDRGGETQYF.

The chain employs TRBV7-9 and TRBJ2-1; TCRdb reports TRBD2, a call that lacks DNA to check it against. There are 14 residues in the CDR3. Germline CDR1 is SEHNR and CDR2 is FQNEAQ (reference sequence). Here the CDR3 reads CASTAGTSSNEQFF.

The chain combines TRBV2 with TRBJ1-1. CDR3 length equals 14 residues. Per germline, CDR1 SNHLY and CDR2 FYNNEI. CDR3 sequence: CATNSQGSDTEAFF.

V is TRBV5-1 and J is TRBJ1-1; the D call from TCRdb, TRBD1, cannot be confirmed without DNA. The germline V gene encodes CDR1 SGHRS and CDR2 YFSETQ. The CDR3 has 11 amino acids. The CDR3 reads CASSPGTGAFF. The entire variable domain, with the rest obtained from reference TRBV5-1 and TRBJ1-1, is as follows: KAGVTQTPRYLIKTRGQQVTLSCSPISGHRSVSWYQQTPGQGLQFLFEYFSETQRNKGNFPGRFSGRQFSNSRSEMNVSTLELGDSALYLCASSPGTGAFFGQGTRLTVV.

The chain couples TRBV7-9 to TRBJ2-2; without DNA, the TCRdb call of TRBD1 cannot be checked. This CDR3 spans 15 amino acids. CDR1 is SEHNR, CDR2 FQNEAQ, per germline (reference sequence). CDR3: CASSYGQWNTGELFF.

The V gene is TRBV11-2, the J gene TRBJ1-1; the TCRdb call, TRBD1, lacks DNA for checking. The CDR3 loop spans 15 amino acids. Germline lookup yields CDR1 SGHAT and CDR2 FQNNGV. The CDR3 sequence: CASSATGTGGGEAFF.

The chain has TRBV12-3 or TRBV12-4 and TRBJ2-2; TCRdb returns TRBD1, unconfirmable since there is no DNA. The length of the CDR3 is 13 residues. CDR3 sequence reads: CASSTGENGELFF.

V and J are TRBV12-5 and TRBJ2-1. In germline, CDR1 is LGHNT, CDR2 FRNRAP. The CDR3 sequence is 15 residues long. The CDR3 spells CASGEPGTTYNEQFF.

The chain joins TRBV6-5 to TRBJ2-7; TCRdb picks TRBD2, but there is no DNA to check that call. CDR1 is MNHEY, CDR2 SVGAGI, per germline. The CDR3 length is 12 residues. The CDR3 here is CAIHIGGDEQYF.

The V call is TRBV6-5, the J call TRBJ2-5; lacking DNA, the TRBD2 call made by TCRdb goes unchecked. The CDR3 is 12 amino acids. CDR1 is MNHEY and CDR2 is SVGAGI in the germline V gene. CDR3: CASGSEGETQYF.

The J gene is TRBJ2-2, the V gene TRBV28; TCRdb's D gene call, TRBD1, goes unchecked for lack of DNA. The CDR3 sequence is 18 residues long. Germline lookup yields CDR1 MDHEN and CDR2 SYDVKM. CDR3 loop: CASSFIVFGQEDTGELFF.

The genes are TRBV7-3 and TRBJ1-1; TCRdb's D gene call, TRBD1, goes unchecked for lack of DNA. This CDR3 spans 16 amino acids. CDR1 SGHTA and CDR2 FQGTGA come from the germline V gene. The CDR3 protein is CASSEPRTGGRTEAFF.

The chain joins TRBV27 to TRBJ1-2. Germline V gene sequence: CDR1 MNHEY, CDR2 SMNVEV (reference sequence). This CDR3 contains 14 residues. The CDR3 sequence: CASSLAGANYGYTF.